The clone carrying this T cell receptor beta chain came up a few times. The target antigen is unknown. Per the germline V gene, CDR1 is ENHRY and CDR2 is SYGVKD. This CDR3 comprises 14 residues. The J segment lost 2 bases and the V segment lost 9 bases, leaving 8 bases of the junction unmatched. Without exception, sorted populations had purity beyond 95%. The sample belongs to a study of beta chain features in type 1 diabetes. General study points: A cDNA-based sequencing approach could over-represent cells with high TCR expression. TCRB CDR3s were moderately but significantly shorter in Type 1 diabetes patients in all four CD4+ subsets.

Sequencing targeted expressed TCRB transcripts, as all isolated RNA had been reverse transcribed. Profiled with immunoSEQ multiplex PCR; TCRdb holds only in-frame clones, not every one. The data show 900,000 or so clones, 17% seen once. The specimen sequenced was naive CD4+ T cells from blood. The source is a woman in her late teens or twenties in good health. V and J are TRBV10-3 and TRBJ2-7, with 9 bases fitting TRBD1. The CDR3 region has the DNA TGTGCCATTTCCACCGGGACAGGGCCCTACGAGCAGTACTTC. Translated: CAISTGTGPYEQYF.